Judged by abundance, the clone carrying this TCR beta chain is medium-sized. The sample originates from a study of tumor and adjacent non-tumor tissue in lung cancer. A modified ARM-PCR protocol with three rounds of nested PCR amplified TCRbeta. TCRdb re-called the multiplex PCR reads through MiXCR, storing one row per CDR3 protein. The table includes 40,000 to 50,000 distinct CDR3 sequences, around 59% detected once. RNA was extracted from bulk tissue without any cell sorting. This non-tumor lung sample came from over 3 cm beyond the tumor edge. The CDR3 length is 14 residues. CDR1 and CDR2 (germline): WSHSY, SAAADI. V lost 4 bases, J lost 8 bases, and 18 bases lay in between.

The specimen was distant non-tumor lung tissue. V usage is TRBV10-2 and J usage is TRBJ2-7; perhaps TRBD2 as D (6 bases). The receptor's source is a woman between 65 and 79 years old with non-small cell lung cancer. The CDR3 bases are TGCGCCAGCAGTGCGCTAGCGCTTAGTCGACAGCAGTACTTC. Translated, it gives CASSALALSRQQYF.